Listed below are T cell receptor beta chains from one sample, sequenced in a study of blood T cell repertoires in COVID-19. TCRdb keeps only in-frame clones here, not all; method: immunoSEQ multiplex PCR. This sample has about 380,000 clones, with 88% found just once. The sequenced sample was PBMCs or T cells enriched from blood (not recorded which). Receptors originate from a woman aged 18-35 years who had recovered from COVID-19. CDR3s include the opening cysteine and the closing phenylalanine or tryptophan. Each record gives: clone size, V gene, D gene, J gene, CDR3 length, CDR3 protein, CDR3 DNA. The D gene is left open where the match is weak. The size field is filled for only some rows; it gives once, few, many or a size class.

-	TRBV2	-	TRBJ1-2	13	CASRHIVDYGYTF	TGTGCCAGCAGACACATCGTGGACTATGGCTACACCTTC
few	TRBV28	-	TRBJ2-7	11	CASSLGYEQYF	TGTGCCAGCAGCCTAGGATACGAGCAGTACTTC
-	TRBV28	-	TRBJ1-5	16	CATTPRGAGGNQPQHF	TGTGCCACCACGCCTCGGGGGGCGGGGGGCAATCAGCCCCAGCATTTT
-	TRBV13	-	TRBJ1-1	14	CASSSTRTGTEAFF	TGTGCCAGCAGCTCGACCAGGACGGGGACTGAAGCTTTCTTT
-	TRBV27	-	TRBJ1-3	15	CASSLVGGPGNTIYF	TGTGCCAGCAGTTTGGTTGGAGGTCCTGGAAACACCATATATTTT
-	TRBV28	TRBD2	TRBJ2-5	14	CASSLTGGSETQYF	TGTGCCAGCAGCCTTACGGGGGGGTCTGAGACCCAGTACTTC
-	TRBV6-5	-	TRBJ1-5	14	CASSPEYSNQPQHF	TGTGCCAGCAGTCCGGAGTATAGCAATCAGCCCCAGCATTTT
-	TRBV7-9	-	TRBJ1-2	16	CASSSSWGHHLDGYTF	TGTGCCAGCAGCTCAAGTTGGGGGCATCATTTGGATGGCTACACCTTC
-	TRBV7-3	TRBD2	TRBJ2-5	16	CASSLNRVVAGETQYF	TGTGCCAGCAGCTTAAATCGGGTGGTAGCGGGGGAGACCCAGTACTTC
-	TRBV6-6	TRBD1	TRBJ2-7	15	CASSYTDRGEYEQYF	TGTGCCAGCAGTTACACGGACAGGGGGGAGTACGAGCAGTACTTC
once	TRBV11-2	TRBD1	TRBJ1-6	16	CASSLGGTGKNSPLHF	TGTGCCAGCAGCTTGGGCGGGACAGGGAAGAATTCACCCCTCCACTTT
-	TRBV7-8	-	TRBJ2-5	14	CASSPHAGGETQYF	TGTGCCAGCAGCCCCCATGCAGGTGGGGAGACCCAGTACTTC
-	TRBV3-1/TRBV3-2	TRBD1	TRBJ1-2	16	CASSQVDRVLNYGYTF	TGTGCCAGCAGCCAAGTGGACAGGGTTCTCAACTATGGCTACACCTTC
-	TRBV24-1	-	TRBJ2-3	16	CATSLGGFGSTDTQYF	TGTGCCACCAGTTTGGGCGGGTTTGGGAGCACAGATACGCAGTATTTT
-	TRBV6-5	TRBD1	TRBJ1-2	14	CASSYLQGNNGYTF	TGTGCCAGCAGTTACTTACAGGGGAATAATGGCTACACCTTC
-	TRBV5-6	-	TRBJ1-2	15	CASSLGQHSNYGYTF	TGTGCCAGCAGCCTCGGACAGCATTCTAACTATGGCTACACCTTC
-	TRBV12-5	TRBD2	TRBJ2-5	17	CASGLTGTSGGQETQYF	TGTGCTAGTGGTTTAACCGGGACTAGCGGGGGCCAAGAGACCCAGTACTTC
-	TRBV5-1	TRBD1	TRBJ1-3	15	CASSLGRGYGNTIYF	TGCGCCAGCAGCTTGGGCAGGGGGTACGGAAACACCATATATTTT
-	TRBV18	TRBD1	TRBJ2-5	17	CASSPRRPTGNQETQYF	TGTGCCAGCTCACCACGGCGCCCGACAGGGAACCAAGAGACCCAGTACTTC
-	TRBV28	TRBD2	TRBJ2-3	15	CASHTRSLGGGTQYF	TGTGCCAGCCACACCAGGAGCCTCGGCGGGGGTACGCAGTATTTT
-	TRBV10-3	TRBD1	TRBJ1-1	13	CAISDQGGTEAFF	TGTGCCATCAGTGATCAGGGGGGCACTGAAGCTTTCTTT
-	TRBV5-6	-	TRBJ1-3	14	CASSLTGSGNTIYF	TGTGCCAGCAGCTTGACAGGGTCTGGAAACACCATATATTTT
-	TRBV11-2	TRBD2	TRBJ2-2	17	CASSLVPSGGAPGELFF	TGTGCCAGCAGCTTAGTCCCTAGCGGGGGGGCCCCCGGGGAGCTGTTTTTT
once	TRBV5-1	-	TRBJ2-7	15	CASSLVAGSTYEQYF	TGCGCCAGCAGCTTGGTTGCGGGATCTACCTACGAGCAGTACTTC
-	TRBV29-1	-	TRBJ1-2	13	CSAESLSTSGYTF	TGCAGCGCAGAGAGCCTCTCTACCTCTGGCTACACCTTC
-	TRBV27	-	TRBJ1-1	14	CASSWVSGAGEAFF	TGTGCCAGCAGTTGGGTAAGCGGGGCCGGTGAAGCTTTCTTT
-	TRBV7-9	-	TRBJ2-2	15	CASSLAKQNTGELFF	TGTGCCAGCAGCTTAGCGAAACAAAACACCGGGGAGCTGTTTTTT
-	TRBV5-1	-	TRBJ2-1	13	CASSNGVYNEQFF	TGCGCCAGCAGCAACGGGGTATACAATGAGCAGTTCTTC
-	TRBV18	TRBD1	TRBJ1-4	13	CASSRDRGEKLFF	TGTGCCAGCTCCCGAGACAGGGGTGAAAAACTGTTTTTT
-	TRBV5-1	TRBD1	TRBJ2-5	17	CASSHQTGTGLGETQYF	TGCGCCAGCAGCCACCAAACCGGGACAGGATTAGGAGAGACCCAGTACTTC
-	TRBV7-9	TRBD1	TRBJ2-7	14	CASTDRDRPYEQYF	TGTGCCAGCACCGACCGGGACAGACCCTACGAGCAGTACTTC
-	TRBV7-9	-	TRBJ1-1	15	CASSLVGGRGTEAFF	TGTGCCAGCAGCTTGGTGGGGGGAAGGGGCACTGAAGCTTTCTTT
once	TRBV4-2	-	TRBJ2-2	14	CASSLTANTGELFF	TGTGCCAGCAGTCTAACAGCGAACACCGGGGAGCTGTTTTTT
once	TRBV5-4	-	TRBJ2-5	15	CASSLEGAGLETQYF	TGTGCCAGCAGCTTGGAAGGGGCAGGGTTGGAGACCCAGTACTTC
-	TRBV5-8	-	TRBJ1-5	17	CASSSDRTQYSNQPQHF	TGTGCCAGCAGTTCCGACAGGACCCAATATAGCAATCAGCCCCAGCATTTT
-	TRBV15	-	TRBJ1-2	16	CATSRDLQGPVYGYTF	TGTGCCACCAGCAGAGATTTGCAGGGTCCTGTCTATGGCTACACCTTC
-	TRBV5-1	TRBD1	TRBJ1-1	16	CASSLGAATGATEAFF	TGCGCCAGCAGCTTGGGGGCCGCGACAGGGGCCACTGAAGCTTTCTTT
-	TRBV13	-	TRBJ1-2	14	CASSHNPNQDGYTF	TGTGCCAGCAGCCATAACCCTAACCAGGATGGCTACACCTTC
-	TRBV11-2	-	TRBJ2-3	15	CASERWGASTDTQYF	TGTGCCAGCGAGCGGTGGGGAGCTAGCACAGATACGCAGTATTTT
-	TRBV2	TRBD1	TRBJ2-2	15	CASTGDRVGTGELFF	TGTGCCAGCACGGGGGACAGGGTAGGAACCGGGGAGCTGTTTTTT
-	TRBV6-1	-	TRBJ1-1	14	CASSEGGHAGWAFF	TGTGCCAGCAGTGAAGGAGGTCATGCCGGGTGGGCTTTCTTT
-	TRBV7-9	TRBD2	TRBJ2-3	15	CASSPTSGGTDTQYF	TGTGCCAGCAGCCCGACTAGCGGGGGCACAGATACGCAGTATTTT
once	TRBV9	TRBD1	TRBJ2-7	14	CASSAQHRGYEQYF	TGTGCCAGCAGCGCCCAGCACAGGGGCTACGAGCAGTACTTC
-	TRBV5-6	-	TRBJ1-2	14	CASSYQGIDYGYTF	TGTGCCAGCAGCTACCAGGGTATTGACTATGGCTACACCTTC
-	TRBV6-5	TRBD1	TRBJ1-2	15	CASSYSGQGEVGYTF	TGTGCCAGCAGTTACAGTGGACAGGGGGAGGTTGGCTACACCTTC
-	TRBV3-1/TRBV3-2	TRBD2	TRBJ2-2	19	CASSQGRLAGGRGTGELFF	TGTGCCAGCAGCCAAGGGCGACTAGCGGGGGGTCGGGGCACCGGGGAGCTGTTTTTT
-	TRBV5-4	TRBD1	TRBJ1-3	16	CASRDDRGTSGNTIYF	TGTGCCAGCAGGGACGACAGGGGGACCTCTGGAAACACCATATATTTT
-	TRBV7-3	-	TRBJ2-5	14	CASSPSGGRETQYF	TGTGCCAGCAGCCCTTCCGGGGGGCGGGAGACCCAGTACTTC
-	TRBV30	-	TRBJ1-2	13	CAARDNPTTGHTF	TGTGCCGCCCGGGACAATCCTACCACGGGACACACCTTC
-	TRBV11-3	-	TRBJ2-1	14	CASSFQGRYNEQFF	TGTGCCAGCAGCTTCCAGGGGAGATACAATGAGCAGTTCTTC
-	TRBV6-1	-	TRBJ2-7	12	CASSEALWAGDF	TGTGCCAGCAGTGAAGCGCTCTGGGCAGGGGACTTC
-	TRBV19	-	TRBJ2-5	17	CASTTTLPGEARETQYF	TGTGCCAGTACCACGACCCTCCCGGGGGAAGCCAGGGAGACCCAGTACTTC
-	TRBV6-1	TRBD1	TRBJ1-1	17	CASSAWDRGFGNTEAFF	TGTGCCAGCAGTGCCTGGGACAGGGGATTTGGGAACACTGAAGCTTTCTTT